The next 21 T cell receptor beta chains were all read from a single sample in a study of blood T cell repertoires in COVID-19. Clones were sequenced by immunoSEQ multiplex PCR, and TCRdb holds only the in-frame ones, with some missing. Of 45,000 to 55,000 clones listed, approximately 89% are singletons. The sequenced sample was peripheral blood. These receptors all stem from a human donor in a cohort sampled during active COVID-19.

CDR3 coding DNA: TGCGCCAGCAGCGTAACAGGGGTTGGGCAGTACTTC. It codes for CASSVTGVGQYF. The chain combines TRBV5-1 with TRBJ2-7; 7 bases fit TRBD1. Germline trimming cut 4 bases from V and 9 bases from J; bases unmatched to any gene: 7. Germline CDR1 reads SGHRS; CDR2 reads YFSETQ. The CDR3 runs 12 residues.

The V gene is TRBV4-1, the J gene TRBJ2-5, with 7 bases lining up with TRBD1. Losses at the gene ends were 0 bases for V and 5 bases for J; bases not matched to a gene: 6. Looked up from germline, CDR1 is MGHRA and CDR2 is YSYEKL. The CDR3 spans 15 residues. In nucleotides, the CDR3 is TGCGCCAGCAGCCAAGAGCAGGGGGTGGGGGAGACCCAGTACTTC. Protein product: CASSQEQGVGETQYF.

The V call is TRBV11-3, the J call TRBJ1-1; 7 bases align to TRBD1. From germline, CDR1 is SGHNT and CDR2 YENEEA. The CDR3 runs 15 residues. V lost 2 bases and J lost 2; bases outside the gene matches: 5. The CDR3 coding sequence is TGTGCCAGCAGCTTAACCGGGACAGCCAACACTGAAGCTTTCTTT. Protein sequence: CASSLTGTANTEAFF. Filled out from reference TRBV11-3 and TRBJ1-1, the complete variable domain reads EAGVVQSPRYKIIEKKQPVAFWCNPISGHNTLYWYLQNLGQGPELLIRYENEEAVDDSQLPKDRFSAERLKGVDSTLKIQPAELGDSAVYLCASSLTGTANTEAFFGQGTRLTVV.

This clone showed up just once. The chain recombines TRBV7-8 with TRBJ2-3; TRBD1 matches at 8 bases. The CDR3 length is 16 residues. Germline CDR1 SGHVS, CDR2 FQNEAQ. The V gene end was trimmed by 7 bases and the J gene end by 1 base; junction bases not matched to a gene: 10. CDR3 amino acids: CASTYRDRSRTDTQYF. In nucleotides, the CDR3 is TGTGCCAGCACCTACCGGGACAGGTCACGCACAGATACGCAGTATTTT.

V is TRBV6-2 or TRBV6-3 and J is TRBJ2-3; weak D call: TRBD2 (6 bases). With 5 bases removed from V and 0 bases from J, the gap between germline ends came to 9 bases. Germline CDR1 and CDR2: MNHEY and SVGEGT. This CDR3 is 14 amino acids long. Here the CDR3 reads CASSLTRSTDTQYF. In nucleotides, the CDR3 is TGTGCCAGCAGTCTGACTAGAAGCACAGATACGCAGTATTTT.

This chain joins TRBV19 and TRBJ2-2; 13 bases line up with TRBD2. CDR1 is LNHDA and CDR2 is SQIVND in the germline V gene (reference sequence). The CDR3 spans 17 residues. With V trimmed by 5 bases and J by 4 bases, 7 bases remained unmatched. The CDR3 spells CASSRRTSGGVTGELFF. In nucleotides, the CDR3 is TGTGCCAGTAGTCGCCGGACTAGCGGGGGTGTCACCGGGGAGCTGTTTTTT.

The chain joins TRBV7-9 to TRBJ1-1; D gene unclear. This CDR3 contains 13 residues. V was shortened by 5 bases and J by 5 bases, with 12 bases between the two germline ends. Germline CDR1 reads SEHNR; CDR2 reads FQNEAQ (reference sequence). CDR3 sequence reads: CASSLNEWTEAFF. DNA for the CDR3: TGTGCCAGCAGCCTTAATGAGTGGACTGAAGCTTTCTTT.

This clone has just one count. V and J are TRBV6-5 and TRBJ2-7, with D unresolved. Trimming shortened V by 8 bases and J by 2 bases, and 16 bases separated the two germline ends. CDR3 length equals 14 residues. Germline V CDR1 and CDR2: MNHEY, SVGAGI. The CDR3 nucleotides read TGTGCCAGCGTCCCTCCGACACCTCCCTACGAGCAGTACTTC. It yields the protein CASVPPTPPYEQYF.

The V call is TRBV19, the J call TRBJ2-3; possible D gene TRBD1, 5 bases. V lost 5 bases to trimming and J lost 2 bases, with 11 bases between them. The CDR3 has 14 residues. Per germline, CDR1 LNHDA and CDR2 SQIVND (reference sequence). The CDR3 reads CASSVRVLTDTQYF. In nucleotides, the CDR3 is TGTGCCAGTAGTGTCAGGGTCCTCACAGATACGCAGTATTTT.

The chain uses TRBV6-5 and TRBJ1-3; no definite D call. This CDR3 has 15 residues. Trimming cost V 5 bases and J 0 bases, with 11 bases left between them. CDR1 is MNHEY and CDR2 is SVGAGI in the germline V gene. The CDR3 spells CASSNSPDSGNTIYF. DNA of the CDR3: TGTGCCAGCAGTAACAGCCCGGACTCTGGAAACACCATATATTTT.

The chain recombines TRBV4-1 with TRBJ2-3, with 8 bases lining up with TRBD1. J was trimmed by 0 bases and V by 4 bases; bases with no gene match: 6. CDR3 size: 16 residues. Per germline, CDR1 MGHRA and CDR2 YSYEKL. The CDR3 nucleotides are TGCGCCAGCAGCCGCGGACAGGGCTCTAGCACAGATACGCAGTATTTT. This translates into CASSRGQGSSTDTQYF.

The chain recombines TRBV27 with TRBJ2-3; D not certain. V was trimmed by 2 bases and J by 6 bases, leaving 9 bases between them. The germline CDR1 and CDR2 sequences are MNHEY and SMNVEV (reference sequence). This CDR3 comprises 13 residues. As DNA, the CDR3 is TGTGCCAGCAGTTTAATATGGCGGGATACGCAGTATTTT. This gives the protein CASSLIWRDTQYF.

This clone was seen a single time. In DNA form, the CDR3 reads TGTGCCCCAAAAGGAGACCGGGACAGGGCTGAAAAACTGTTTTTT. It is translated as CAPKGDRDRAEKLFF. The chain joins TRBV10-3 to TRBJ1-4; 9 nucleotides agree with TRBD1. The germline gives CDR1 ENHRY, CDR2 SYGVKD. Trimming cost V 11 bases and J 7 bases; bases outside gene matches: 14. There are 15 residues in the CDR3.

The CDR3 protein is CASSLARSNRADTQYF. The CDR3 DNA reads TGTGCCAGCAGCTTAGCGCGGTCAAACCGGGCAGATACGCAGTATTTT. This sequence joins TRBV7-9 and TRBJ2-3; D is undetermined. V lost 0 bases and J 4 bases, leaving 14 bases between the germline ends. Germline CDR1 reads SEHNR; CDR2 reads FQNEAQ (reference sequence). This CDR3 contains 16 residues.

This clone was found once. The rearrangement uses TRBV4-1 and TRBJ1-2; TRBD1 matches 8 bases. Losses at the gene ends were 3 bases for V and 5 bases for J; bases not matched to a gene: 14. The CDR3 length is 17 residues. The V gene's germline CDR1 is MGHRA and CDR2 YSYEKL. In nucleotides, the CDR3 is TGCGCCAGCAGCCACAAGGGAGTTCAGGGGGCCCTTTATGGCTACACCTTC. Protein product: CASSHKGVQGALYGYTF.

The rearrangement links TRBV14 to TRBJ1-1; the D gene is possibly TRBD1 (5 bases). Germline loops: CDR1 SGHDN, CDR2 FVKESK. Trimming removed 3 bases from V and 4 bases from J, with 12 bases in between. The length of the CDR3 is 14 residues. Here the CDR3 reads CASSQILGVTEAFF. DNA of the CDR3: TGTGCCAGCAGCCAGATTTTAGGGGTCACTGAAGCTTTCTTT. The variable domain in full, completed from reference TRBV14 and TRBJ1-1, reads EAGVTQFPSHSVIEKGQTVTLRCDPISGHDNLYWYRRVMGKEIKFLLHFVKESKQDESGMPNNRFLAERTGGTYSTLKVQPAELEDSGVYFCASSQILGVTEAFFGQGTRLTVV.

The chain couples TRBV18 to TRBJ2-7, with 7 bases fitting TRBD1. Germline loops: CDR1 KGHSH, CDR2 LQKENI. CDR3 length equals 15 residues. Unmatched junction bases numbered 6, after V lost 2 bases and J lost 2 bases. CDR3 DNA: TGTGCCAGCTCACCAGGGACAGCCGGACCCTACGAGCAGTACTTC. It is translated as CASSPGTAGPYEQYF.

The V gene is TRBV19, the J gene TRBJ1-1; 7 bases map to TRBD1. The CDR3 runs to 14 residues. The V segment lost 6 bases and the J segment 4 bases; nucleotides outside the gene matches: 8. CDR1 LNHDA and CDR2 SQIVND come from the germline V gene (reference sequence). CDR3 DNA: TGTGCCAGTAGAAAAGGGGGCTTGGGCACTGAAGCTTTCTTT. Translated: CASRKGGLGTEAFF.

This rearrangement joins TRBV20-1 to TRBJ2-1, with TRBD2 identical over 9 bases. CDR1 is DFQATT, CDR2 SNEGSKA, per germline (reference sequence). Trimming cost V 3 bases and J 0 bases; bases outside gene matches: 9. CDR3 length: 17 amino acids. The CDR3 is CSASGSGGLSSYNEQFF. The CDR3 DNA is TGCAGTGCTAGTGGTAGCGGGGGCCTTAGCTCCTACAATGAGCAGTTCTTC.

J is TRBJ2-2 and V is TRBV5-3; 8 nucleotides align to TRBD2. TRBV5-3 is given ORF status, its function remaining uncertain. The J segment lost 6 bases and the V segment lost 0 bases, leaving 4 bases of the junction unmatched. The CDR3 loop spans 15 amino acids. CDR3 in amino acids: CARSLEWREAGELFF. CDR3 coding DNA: TGTGCCAGAAGCTTGGAGTGGCGGGAGGCCGGGGAGCTGTTTTTT.

V gene TRBV2 combines with J gene TRBJ1-3; D gene unclear. V dropped 7 bases and J dropped 0 bases, with 10 bases sitting between them. CDR3 length equals 14 residues. Germline V lookup: CDR1 SNHLY, CDR2 FYNNEI. The CDR3 DNA follows: TGTGCCAGCAATGTTCGGTACTCTGGAAACACCATATATTTT. This codes for CASNVRYSGNTIYF.